This record concerns one T cell receptor (beta chain) sequence. Its antigen is unidentified. Germline CDR1 KGHSH, CDR2 LQKENI. Trimming cost V 3 bases and J 4 bases, with 14 bases left between them. The CDR3 consists of 15 residues. The data stem from a study of cytomegalovirus exposure and HLA in healthy donors. 13 Jbeta primers and 60 Vbeta primers were used for the PCR. Generated by immunoSEQ multiplex PCR, the TCRdb table keeps only in-frame clones and is missing some. The data contain fewer than 250,000 clones, roughly four fifths of them seen just once; the ten biggest clones take up roughly a tenth. Notes on the study in general: Productive rates of about 90% or about 30% were seen for most TCR beta V segments in an earlier analysis.

This chain joins TRBV18 and TRBJ2-3; perhaps TRBD1 as D (7 bases). The receptor's source is a woman between 45 and 60 years old in good health and CMV-seropositive. Source material: PBMCs. This chain's CDR3 is CASSPGLRGADTQYF. Written as DNA, the CDR3 is TGTGCCAGCTCACCGGGACTCAGGGGGGCAGATACGCAGTATTTT.